The 10 T cell receptor beta chains listed next were all sequenced from one sample in a study of shared clonotypes between healthy human individuals. As defined, naive CD8 cells were CD45RO-negative and positively selected for CCR7, with terminally differentiated effector memory CD45RA+ cells excluded. Method: immunoSEQ multiplex PCR; TCRdb's copy keeps in-frame clones and lacks some. The table shows about 2.1 million clones, with approximately 92% occurring only once. Sequenced sample: naive CD8+ T cells from PBMCs. These receptors all stem from a man younger than 35 in good health. Some clones in this sample may be carry-over from other donors' samples.

V gene TRBV2 combines with J gene TRBJ2-7; D may be TRBD2 (6 bases). CDR1 is SNHLY, CDR2 FYNNEI, per germline. Trimming removed 1 base from V and 3 bases from J, with 13 bases in between. The CDR3 runs 15 residues. In DNA form, the CDR3 reads TGTGCCAGCAGTGAAGGGGACGGGAGATTCTACGAGCAGTACTTC. As protein: CASSEGDGRFYEQYF.

The V and J genes are TRBV29-1 and TRBJ2-1, with no clear D. From germline, CDR1 is SQVTM and CDR2 ANQGSEA. CDR3 size: 11 residues. Between the trimmed V and J ends, which lost 2 bases and 5 bases, there was a span of 4 bases. The CDR3 is CSVEPNNEQFF. CDR3 sequence (DNA): TGCAGCGTTGAACCTAACAATGAGCAGTTCTTC.

The genes are TRBV28 and TRBJ1-2; D ambiguous. The CDR3 length is 14 residues. The germline CDR1 and CDR2 sequences are MDHEN and SYDVKM. Trimming removed 3 bases at V and 8 bases at J, with 16 bases between. CDR3 protein: CASSFPLQWTGYTF. In nucleotides, the CDR3 is TGTGCCAGCAGTTTCCCCCTCCAGTGGACGGGCTACACCTTC.

On this clone itself: This specimen includes other DNA sequences encoding the same CDR3. This rearrangement joins TRBV9 to TRBJ1-2; TRBD1 aligns across 12 bases. The V gene end was trimmed by 3 bases and the J gene end by 5 bases; junction bases not matched to a gene: 2. The CDR3 has 14 residues. CDR1 and CDR2 (germline): SGDLS, YYNGEE. The CDR3, as DNA: TGTGCCAGCAGCGCGGGACAGGGGGCTTATGGCTACACCTTC. Its translation is CASSAGQGAYGYTF.

The chain employs TRBV6-1 and TRBJ2-7; D tentatively fits TRBD1 or TRBD2 (5 bases each). Germline values: CDR1 MNHNS, CDR2 SASEGT. V was pared by 11 bases and J by 2 bases, with 16 bases between. CDR3 length: 13 residues. The chain's CDR3 is CAGRGRLTYEQYF. CDR3 in DNA: TGTGCCGGTCGGGGCAGGTTAACCTACGAGCAGTACTTC.

This clone was detected only once. Other DNA sequences from this sample encode an identical CDR3 as well. This chain joins TRBV7-9 and TRBJ2-2; tentatively, D is TRBD2 (6 bases). Per the germline V gene, CDR1 is SEHNR and CDR2 is FQNEAQ (reference sequence). Trimming cost V 3 bases and J 0 bases, with 11 bases left between them. The CDR3 extends over 16 amino acids. CDR3 in amino acids: CASSFPPGANTGELFF. DNA for the CDR3: TGTGCCAGCAGCTTTCCCCCGGGGGCGAACACCGGGGAGCTGTTTTTT. Using reference TRBV7-9 and TRBJ2-2 for the parts outside the CDR3, the full variable domain is DTGVSQNPRHKITKRGQNVTFRCDPISEHNRLYWYRQTLGQGPEFLTYFQNEAQLEKSRLLSDRFSAERPKGSFSTLEIQRTEQGDSAMYLCASSFPPGANTGELFFGEGSRLTVL.

The V call is TRBV19, the J call TRBJ2-7, with 9 bases fitting TRBD2. The V and J ends lost 6 bases and 0 bases, in that order; junction bases with no gene match: 6. The CDR3 sequence is 15 residues long. Looked up from germline, CDR1 is LNHDA and CDR2 is SQIVND (reference sequence). The CDR3 loop is CASRPTSGGSYEQYF. CDR3 sequence (DNA): TGTGCCAGTAGGCCGACTAGCGGAGGCTCCTACGAGCAGTACTTC.

The rearrangement uses TRBV28 and TRBJ1-2; a weak D match, TRBD1 (5 bases). The CDR3 sequence is 13 residues long. Germline CDR1 MDHEN, CDR2 SYDVKM. Trimming removed 2 bases at V and 4 bases at J, with 8 bases between. CDR3 nucleotides: TGTGCCAGCAGTTTACGGGGCCTCTATGGCTACACCTTC. It translates to CASSLRGLYGYTF.

This chain joins TRBV12-5 and TRBJ1-1; no firm D call. Germline V CDR1 and CDR2: LGHNT, FRNRAP. CDR3 length: 15 amino acids. Trimming took off 3 bases at V and 0 bases at J, with 11 bases between the two ends. The CDR3 DNA is TGTGCTAGTGGTTTTACCATCGGGATGAACACTGAAGCTTTCTTT. It encodes CASGFTIGMNTEAFF.

The rearrangement uses TRBV5-1 and TRBJ2-1; D is unresolved. V shed 1 base and J shed 10 bases, with 9 bases lying between them. The germline gives CDR1 SGHRS, CDR2 YFSETQ. The CDR3 is made up of 12 amino acids. CDR3 in DNA: TGCGCCAGCAGCTTGATCCACCAGGAGCAGTTCTTC. This encodes CASSLIHQEQFF.